This T cell receptor (beta chain) is drawn from a study of blood T cell repertoires in COVID-19. Study-level background: Collection of acute and convalescent COVID-19 samples took place in the United States, Italy and Spain. PBMCs, B-cell-depleted T cells, or T cells provided the cDNA or gDNA that made up the material.

Profiling relied on immunoSEQ multiplex PCR, and the TCRdb table lists in-frame clones only, not all of them. The data show hundreds of thousands of clones, with 80% to 90% seen just once and around 2.5% held by the top ten. This CDR3 region has 15 residues. Germline values: CDR1 SGHRS, CDR2 YFSETQ. V was pared by 0 bases and J by 5 bases, with 14 bases between. The TCR sequence derives from a woman between 35 and 50 years old with active or convalescent COVID-19. The sample taken for sequencing was peripheral blood. The chain has TRBV5-1 and TRBJ2-5; D gene ambiguous. CDR3 in amino acids: CASSLGQVPRETQYF. Written as DNA, the CDR3 is TGCGCCAGCAGCTTGGGCCAGGTCCCCCGGGAGACCCAGTACTTC.